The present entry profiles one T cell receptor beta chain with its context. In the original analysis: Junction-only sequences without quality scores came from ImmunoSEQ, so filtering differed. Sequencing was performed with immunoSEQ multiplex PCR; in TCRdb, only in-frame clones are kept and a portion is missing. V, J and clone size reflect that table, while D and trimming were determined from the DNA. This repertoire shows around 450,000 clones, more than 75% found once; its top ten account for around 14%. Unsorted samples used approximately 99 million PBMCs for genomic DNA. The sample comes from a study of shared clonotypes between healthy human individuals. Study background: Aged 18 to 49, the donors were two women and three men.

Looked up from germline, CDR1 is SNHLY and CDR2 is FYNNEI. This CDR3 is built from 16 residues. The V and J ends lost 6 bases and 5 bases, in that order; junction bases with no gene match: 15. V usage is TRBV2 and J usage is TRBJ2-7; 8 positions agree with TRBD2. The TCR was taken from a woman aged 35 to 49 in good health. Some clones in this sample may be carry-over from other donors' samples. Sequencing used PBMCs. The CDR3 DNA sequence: TGTGCCAGCAGCCCCCTCCCGGGTGCGGGAGGCGACGAGCAGTACTTC. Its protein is CASSPLPGAGGDEQYF.